This paragraph covers one T cell receptor (beta chain) sequence. This clonotype was found many times. This clone's antigen is unknown. There are no base qualities to consult, and no much larger clone falls within one base. RNA was extracted from bulk unsorted tissue and checked for quality with a NanoDrop ND-1000 and an Agilent 2100. Normal lung samples were distant non-tumor tissue taken more than 3 cm from the tumor edge. Donors were newly diagnosed lung cancer patients admitted for thoracic surgery in China between August and November 2014, without prior chemotherapy. The study excluded patients who had received radiotherapy or chemotherapy before or who had another cancer at the same time. Pieces of surgical tissue measuring roughly 1-2.2 cm3 were kept in RNAlater solution and stored at -80 degrees C until use. The library relied on multiplex PCR. Instrument used: Illumina HiSeq 2500. TCRbeta libraries were built by three rounds of nested PCR using primers (Table S4), following protocols modified from ARM-PCR. PCR products of 200-500 bp were gel-excised and purified with the QIAquick gel extraction kit before sequencing. The study's own analysis went as follows. Trimmomatic was used to clean the reads, FLASH merged the cleaned reads into complete CDR3 sequences, and MiTCR assigned the sequences to V(D)J germline segments. VDJtools was used to compute clonal diversity as the inverse Simpson's index. A read counted as productive if the sequence was in-frame and lacked a premature stop codon. Starting from the raw public reads, TCRdb applied fastp trimming at Q25, assembled clones with MiXCR and retained in-frame beta chains. Every distinct CDR3 protein forms one entry, paired with its most common genes and DNA. TCRdb, not the authors, supplied the V and J calls. This sample is represented by tens of thousands of distinct CDR3 sequences; roughly 75% of them were singletons. Of the sample, roughly a quarter is held by the ten largest clones.

Looking up the germline V gene yields CDR1 SQVTM and CDR2 ANQGSEA. V and J are truncated by 2 bases and 8 bases respectively, leaving an intervening sequence of 24 bases. The CDR3, cysteine through phenylalanine, is 16 amino acids long. CDR3 DNA is the only sequence kept; it has 48 bases, read in frame from the first base. This record comes from a study of tumor and adjacent non-tumor tissue in lung cancer (dated by TCRdb to 2017 to 2018). Describing the broader study: By cancer type, the cohort comprised 12 to 13 adenocarcinoma patients, 2 squamous cell carcinoma patients and 1 small cell lung cancer patient. The approximately 15 patients were aged roughly 30 to 80 years, included about ten men and 5 women, and had TNM stage I to III disease. Sequencing produced about 120,000,000 productive TCRbeta reads in total, an average of approximately 4.2 million reads per sample. Bulk TCRbeta repertoires were compared between lung tumor tissue and matched distant non-tumor lung tissue obtained from around 14 lung cancer patients. For each patient, one tumor sample and one normal lung sample were taken, giving a few dozen paired specimens that underwent TCRbeta CDR3 sequencing.

Broad study findings and their caveats: Because peripheral blood was not sequenced, blood TCRbeta repertoires in the lung cancer patients of the study were not examined. The cohort had only approximately 15 patients, and the authors noted that larger samples and more detailed clinical data are needed. Younger patients had significantly higher TCR diversity, and higher tumor TCR diversity was associated with shorter overall and disease-free survival. The sequencing platform is not named in the methods, and unique molecular identifiers are not mentioned. Tumor tissue showed significantly greater TCR diversity (inverse Simpson) than normal lung tissue (approximately 430 vs 150, P = 0.0075, Mann-Whitney U test). The top 100 clones made up a significantly larger cumulative share of the repertoire in normal lung than in tumor tissue.

The sequence was obtained from a woman between 50 and 59 years old with non-small cell lung cancer. Source material: distant non-tumor lung tissue. Here the chain combines TRBV29-1 and TRBJ1-2; the D gene is not confidently resolved. CDR3 region: CSVEYETRTGREGYTF. The bases are TGCAGCGTTGAATACGAAACGCGGACCGGACGAGAGGGCTACACCTTC. The entire variable domain, with the stretches around the CDR3 drawn from the reference TRBV29-1 and TRBJ1-2 proteins, is SAVISQKPSRDICQRGTSLTIQCQVDSQVTMMFWYRQQPGQSLTLIATANQGSEATYESGFVIDKFPISRPNLTFSTLTVSNMSPEDSSIYLCSVEYETRTGREGYTFGSGTRLTVV.